The clone carrying this T cell receptor beta chain has a count of ten or more. Amplification of TCR beta CDR3 regions was performed using RNA transcripts as template. TCR CDR3 regions were first amplified by RT-PCR with HTBI primers. Each CDR3 protein gets one entry after TCRdb re-called the multiplex PCR reads with MiXCR. The sample carries around 350,000 distinct CDR3 sequences, approximately 20% recorded once. Looked up from germline, CDR1 is MNHNS and CDR2 is SASEGT. The CDR3 has 15 residues. J lost 3 bases, V lost 4 bases, and 7 bases had no gene match. This entry is derived from a study of T cells in Graves' hyperthyroidism and ophthalmopathy.

Sequenced: blood. This chain joins TRBV6-1 and TRBJ1-1, with 8 bases aligning to TRBD1. This TCR derives from a woman between 18 and 29 years old with Graves' hyperthyroidism. CDR3 in DNA: TGTGCCAGCAGTGCTGACAGGGGTTGGTACACTGAAGCTTTCTTT. Its translation: CASSADRGWYTEAFF.